The 23 T cell receptor beta chains reported below all come from one sample, sequenced in a study of control samples from healthy donors and cancer patients. Repertoires were generated with immunoSEQ multiplex PCR, while TCRdb's copy carries only in-frame clones and drops some. In the table there are over 200,000 clones, approximately 80% of which are singletons. The sequencing input was PBMCs. All receptors derive from a woman aged 60-70 years with lung cancer.

CDR3 nucleotides: TGCAGCGTTGACGATGGGGGGAAAGGTGCCGAGCAGTACTTC. It encodes CSVDDGGKGAEQYF. This chain joins TRBV29-1 and TRBJ2-7, with D possibly TRBD2 on 6 matching bases. The CDR3 consists of 14 residues. The germline V and J ends were trimmed by 3 bases and 6 bases, with 18 bases remaining between them. The germline V gene has CDR1 SQVTM and CDR2 ANQGSEA.

In DNA form, the CDR3 reads TGTGCCTGGAGTGGACTGGCGGGAATCACAGATACGCAGTATTTT. Protein product: CAWSGLAGITDTQYF. This chain links TRBV30 with TRBJ2-3, with D perhaps TRBD2 (6 bases). Trimming stripped 1 base from V and 2 bases from J, with 13 bases between. Germline lookup yields CDR1 GTSNPN and CDR2 SVGIG (reference sequence). The CDR3 loop spans 15 amino acids.

The rearrangement joins TRBV7-2 to TRBJ2-7, with D hard to call. CDR1 is SGHTA, CDR2 FQGNSA, per germline. CDR3 length equals 14 residues. V lost 1 base, J lost 1 base, and 8 bases lay in between. The DNA for the CDR3 is TGTGCCAGCAGCTTAGTGGCCAATTCCTACGAGCAGTACTTC. This translates into CASSLVANSYEQYF. The variable domain in full, completed from reference TRBV7-2 and TRBJ2-7, reads GAGVSQSPSNKVTEKGKDVELRCDPISGHTALYWYRQSLGQGLEFLIYFQGNSAPDKSGLPSDRFSAERTGGSVSTLTIQRTQQEDSAVYLCASSLVANSYEQYFGPGTRLTVT.

The V gene is TRBV14, the J gene TRBJ2-3; no clear D. V lost 5 bases, J lost 0 bases, and 9 bases lay in between. The CDR3 extends over 14 amino acids. The germline V gene has CDR1 SGHDN and CDR2 FVKESK. CDR3 DNA sequence: TGTGCCAGCAGCTCCTCGATTAGCACAGATACGCAGTATTTT. Translating gives CASSSSISTDTQYF. The full variable domain, its missing parts supplied by reference TRBV14 and TRBJ2-3, is EAGVTQFPSHSVIEKGQTVTLRCDPISGHDNLYWYRRVMGKEIKFLLHFVKESKQDESGMPNNRFLAERTGGTYSTLKVQPAELEDSGVYFCASSSSISTDTQYFGPGTRLTVL.

This clone showed up just a few times. This sequence joins TRBV28 and TRBJ2-1; D is unclear. The V end was cut by 6 bases, the J end by 3 bases, with 12 bases between. Germline V gene lookup returns CDR1 MDHEN and CDR2 SYDVKM. The CDR3 extends over 14 amino acids. The CDR3 sequence is CASSSGFDYNEQFF. The CDR3 nucleotides read TGTGCCAGCAGCTCCGGATTCGACTACAATGAGCAGTTCTTC.

This clone was detected once. The chain uses TRBV12-5 and TRBJ2-3; 7 bases align to TRBD1. CDR1 and CDR2 from the germline V gene are LGHNT and FRNRAP. This CDR3 is built from 15 residues. With 0 bases clipped from V and 0 bases from J, the junction kept 0 bases outside the gene matches. CDR3 sequence (DNA): TGTGCTAGTGGTTTGGTACAGGGGAGCACAGATACGCAGTATTTT. Amino acid sequence: CASGLVQGSTDTQYF.

The CDR3 is CASSPIGGGYTF. The CDR3, as DNA: TGTGCCAGCAGCCCGATCGGGGGTGGCTACACCTTC. The chain recombines TRBV7-9 with TRBJ1-2; D may be TRBD1 (5 bases). V lost 5 bases, J lost 7 bases, and 11 bases lay in between. From germline, CDR1 is SEHNR and CDR2 FQNEAQ (reference sequence). The CDR3 has 12 amino acids.

This sequence joins TRBV10-2 and TRBJ2-7; maybe TRBD2 (6 bases). The V end was cut by 2 bases, the J end by 3 bases, with 8 bases between. The germline gives CDR1 WSHSY, CDR2 SAAADI. CDR3 length: 13 residues. CDR3 in amino acids: CASSERELYEQYF. In DNA form, the CDR3 reads TGCGCCAGCAGTGAGCGGGAGCTCTACGAGCAGTACTTC.

The J gene is TRBJ2-1, the V gene TRBV6-1; D gene ambiguous. Germline CDR1 and CDR2: MNHNS and SASEGT. The CDR3 length is 13 residues. Deletions cut 3 bases from V and 4 bases from J, with 7 bases between. CDR3 coding DNA: TGTGCCAGCAGTGAGGGTTTTTACAATGAGCAGTTCTTC. It encodes CASSEGFYNEQFF.

V and J are TRBV5-1 and TRBJ2-1, with 13 bases lining up with TRBD2. Germline CDR1 is SGHRS and CDR2 is YFSETQ. V lost 1 base to trimming and J lost 7 bases; unmatched junction nucleotides: 2. The CDR3 runs to 15 residues. The CDR3 DNA reads TGCGCCAGCAGCTTGCAGGGACTAGCGGGGAATGAGCAGTTCTTC. It codes for CASSLQGLAGNEQFF. Using reference TRBV5-1 and TRBJ2-1 for the parts outside the CDR3, the full variable domain is KAGVTQTPRYLIKTRGQQVTLSCSPISGHRSVSWYQQTPGQGLQFLFEYFSETQRNKGNFPGRFSGRQFSNSRSEMNVSTLELGDSALYLCASSLQGLAGNEQFFGPGTRLTVL.

The CDR3 is CASSQATGTEAFF. The DNA for the CDR3 is TGTGCCAGCAGCCAAGCTACGGGAACTGAAGCTTTCTTT. The rearrangement joins TRBV4-2 to TRBJ1-1; D uncertain. The CDR3 loop spans 13 amino acids. Germline V gene lookup returns CDR1 LGHNA and CDR2 YNFKEQ. V lost 1 base to trimming and J lost 5 bases, with 8 bases between them.

The chain couples TRBV24-1 to TRBJ2-2, with 8 bases aligning to TRBD1. J gave up 0 bases and V 9 bases, and 2 bases lay outside the gene matches. CDR3 size: 14 residues. Per the germline V gene, CDR1 is KGHDR and CDR2 is SFDVKD. CDR3 nucleotides: TGTGCCACCGGGGACAGGACGAACACCGGGGAGCTGTTTTTT. Its protein is CATGDRTNTGELFF.

As for this clone: Other nucleotide sequences in the sample specify the same CDR3. V is TRBV14 and J is TRBJ2-6, with 9 bases identical to TRBD1. V trimming: 3 bases; J trimming: 2 bases; junction bases outside the gene matches: 2. The CDR3 loop spans 16 amino acids. The germline CDR1 and CDR2 sequences are SGHDN and FVKESK. The CDR3 loop is CASSQDRGTGANVLTF. CDR3 DNA: TGTGCCAGCAGCCAGGACAGGGGAACTGGGGCCAACGTCCTGACTTTC.

The chain combines TRBV6-5 with TRBJ1-5; D gene unclear. The V end was cut by 0 bases, the J end by 5 bases, with 5 bases between. Looked up from germline, CDR1 is MNHEY and CDR2 is SVGAGI. This CDR3 has 13 amino acids. The CDR3 DNA reads as TGTGCCAGCAGTTACTCCTGGGATCAGCCCCAGCATTTT. Translated, it gives CASSYSWDQPQHF.

This clone showed up just a few times. The J gene is TRBJ1-4, the V gene TRBV7-2, with D unclear. The CDR3 runs to 13 residues. Trimming removed 5 bases from V and 1 base from J, with 5 bases in between. The germline CDR1 and CDR2 sequences are SGHTA and FQGNSA. The CDR3 here is CASSRVTNEKLFF. DNA of the CDR3: TGTGCCAGCAGCCGAGTAACTAATGAAAAACTGTTTTTT.

Only a few counts were recorded for this clone. The CDR3 loop is CASSLRDRPYEQYF. Written as DNA, the CDR3 is TGTGCCAGCAGCTTAAGGGACAGACCCTACGAGCAGTACTTC. V is TRBV11-1 and J is TRBJ2-7; TRBD1 aligns across 7 bases. V was pared by 2 bases and J by 2 bases, with 3 bases of the junction left unmatched. Looked up from germline, CDR1 is SGHAT and CDR2 is FQDESV (reference sequence). The CDR3 totals 14 residues.

The chain uses TRBV18 and TRBJ1-1; D ambiguous. CDR1 and CDR2 (germline): KGHSH, LQKENI. V shed 0 bases and J shed 0 bases, with 14 bases lying between them. CDR3 length equals 17 residues. CDR3 sequence: CASSPPAGDLMNTEAFF. Here the CDR3 DNA reads TGTGCCAGCTCACCACCCGCGGGCGACCTCATGAACACTGAAGCTTTCTTT.

The chain has TRBV3-1 (or the pseudogene TRBV3-2) and TRBJ1-1, with a possible D match to TRBD1 (5 bases). There are 14 residues in the CDR3. Trimming cost V 6 bases and J 5 bases, with 16 bases left between them. From germline, CDR1 is LGHDT and CDR2 YNNKEL (reference sequence). In nucleotides, the CDR3 is TGTGCCAGCAGTCCTGGGGGGTCGGGTACTGAAGCTTTCTTT. It yields the protein CASSPGGSGTEAFF.

The rearrangement joins TRBV11-2 to TRBJ1-2; D unresolved. The ends were cut back, 5 bases at V and 4 bases at J, with 11 bases in the middle. This CDR3 is built from 13 residues. Germline V gene lookup returns CDR1 SGHAT and CDR2 FQNNGV. The CDR3 sequence is CASSPARTYGYTF. For the CDR3, the DNA is TGTGCCAGCAGCCCTGCCCGGACCTATGGCTACACCTTC.

The chain employs TRBV21-1 and TRBJ2-5; the DNA was not used to check the table's D call, TRBD2. TRBV21-1 is shown as a pseudogene. This CDR3 is 15 amino acids long. The CDR3 coding sequence is TGTGCCAGCAGCACGGGGCTAGCGGGCCAAGAGACCCAGTACTTC. Its translation is CASSTGLAGQETQYF.

This chain connects TRBV11-3 to TRBJ2-1; D is perhaps TRBD1 (5 bases). The CDR3 covers 14 residues. The germline gives CDR1 SGHNT, CDR2 YENEEA. V dropped 5 bases and J dropped 3 bases, with 11 bases sitting between them. CDR3 DNA sequence: TGTGCCAGCAGCGCAGACAGTTTCTACAATGAGCAGTTCTTC. It codes for CASSADSFYNEQFF.

This clone was detected only a few times. The rearrangement joins TRBV6-6 to TRBJ1-2; the match to TRBD1 covers 9 bases. Germline V gene lookup returns CDR1 MNHNY and CDR2 SVGAGI (reference sequence). Losses at the gene ends were 6 bases for V and 8 bases for J; bases not matched to a gene: 7. The CDR3 is made up of 13 amino acids. The CDR3 loop reads CASSSGTGLGYTF. The CDR3 bases are TGTGCCAGCAGCAGCGGGACAGGGCTCGGCTACACCTTC.

The CDR3 loop is CASSQDLRWSRDEQYF. The CDR3 region has the DNA TGTGCCAGCAGCCAAGATCTAAGGTGGTCTAGGGACGAGCAGTACTTC. The chain links TRBV3-1 (or the pseudogene TRBV3-2) to TRBJ2-7; D is ambiguous. There are 16 residues in the CDR3. Germline V gene data show CDR1 as LGHDT and CDR2 as YNNKEL (reference sequence). The germline V and J ends were trimmed by 0 bases and 5 bases, with 17 bases remaining between them.